These 11 T cell receptor beta chains came from one sample sequenced in a study of cytomegalovirus exposure and HLA in healthy donors. The PCR was carried out with 60 Vbeta primers and 13 Jbeta primers. Profiled with immunoSEQ multiplex PCR; TCRdb holds only in-frame clones, not every one. In the table there are about 77,000 clones, around three quarters of which are singletons. Sample: PBMCs. The receptors shown here come from a woman aged 35 to 49 in good health and CMV-seronegative.

V usage is TRBV10-3 and J usage is TRBJ2-2; 10 nucleotides line up with TRBD1. The V gene end was trimmed by 6 bases and the J gene end by 3 bases; junction bases not matched to a gene: 4. The CDR3 length is 15 residues. CDR1 ENHRY and CDR2 SYGVKD come from the germline V gene. The CDR3 sequence: CAISPGQGDTGELFF. The CDR3 DNA reads TGTGCCATCAGCCCAGGACAGGGGGACACCGGGGAGCTGTTTTTT.

This clone showed up just once. The rearrangement uses TRBV19 and TRBJ1-2; the match to TRBD1 covers 9 bases. With V trimmed by 3 bases and J by 9 bases, 5 bases remained unmatched. This CDR3 region has 13 residues. The germline V gene encodes CDR1 LNHDA and CDR2 SQIVND (reference sequence). Here the CDR3 DNA reads TGTGCCAGTAGTATCCGGGACAGGGTTAGCTACACCTTC. Its translation: CASSIRDRVSYTF.

V is TRBV7-7 and J is TRBJ2-1, with 13 bases that match TRBD2. This CDR3 has 15 amino acids. The V segment lost 3 bases and the J segment 5 bases; nucleotides outside the gene matches: 1. Germline V lookup: CDR1 SSHAT, CDR2 FNYEAQ (reference sequence). The CDR3 nucleotides are TGTGCCAGCAGCTTGGGACTAGCGGGAAACAATGAGCAGTTCTTC. This gives the protein CASSLGLAGNNEQFF.

This rearrangement joins TRBV10-3 to TRBJ1-6; 7 bases are a match to TRBD1. The CDR3 consists of 15 residues. The ends lost 6 bases at V and 6 bases at J; junction bases unmatched: 8. Germline V gives CDR1 ENHRY, CDR2 SYGVKD. The DNA for the CDR3 is TGTGCCATCAGCGGTACGGGACAGCCTAATTCACCCCTCCACTTT. It specifies CAISGTGQPNSPLHF.

This chain links TRBV2 with TRBJ1-1; perhaps TRBD1 as D (5 bases). Germline lookup yields CDR1 SNHLY and CDR2 FYNNEI. The CDR3 runs 13 residues. The germline V and J ends were trimmed by 6 bases and 7 bases, with 15 bases remaining between them. In DNA, the CDR3 is TGTGCCAGCAGCACACTGGGGAGGGGTGAAGCTTTCTTT. Translating gives CASSTLGRGEAFF.

The V and J genes are TRBV30 and TRBJ2-2, with TRBD1 matching over 11 bases. J lost 3 bases, V lost 5 bases, and 2 bases had no gene match. Germline lookup yields CDR1 GTSNPN and CDR2 SVGIG (reference sequence). The CDR3 loop spans 14 amino acids. The CDR3 DNA is TGTGCCTGGGGGACAGGGGGATACACCGGGGAGCTGTTTTTT. Translation gives CAWGTGGYTGELFF.

The CDR3 loop is CASSALAGGGQETQYF. In DNA, the CDR3 is TGTGCCAGCAGCGCGCTAGCGGGAGGGGGCCAAGAGACCCAGTACTTC. The chain employs TRBV9 and TRBJ2-5, with 12 bases lining up with TRBD2. The length of the CDR3 is 16 residues. The V segment lost 3 bases and the J segment 1 base; nucleotides outside the gene matches: 4. Germline V gene lookup returns CDR1 SGDLS and CDR2 YYNGEE.

This clone was seen a few times. V and J are TRBV5-1 and TRBJ1-1; the match to TRBD1 covers 7 bases. This CDR3 comprises 14 residues. Germline V CDR1 and CDR2: SGHRS, YFSETQ. V shed 4 bases and J 3 bases; nucleotides not matched to a gene: 6. CDR3 protein: CASSPHRGHTEAFF. The CDR3 bases are TGCGCCAGCAGCCCCCACAGGGGTCACACTGAAGCTTTCTTT.

V gene TRBV7-8 combines with J gene TRBJ2-1, with TRBD2 matching over 12 bases. Germline loops: CDR1 SGHVS, CDR2 FQNEAQ. The CDR3 has 16 residues. Trimming took 5 bases from V and 7 from J; bases not matched to a gene: 9. The CDR3, as DNA: TGTGCCAGCAGCCGGACTAGCGGGGAGGTTGGGAATGAGCAGTTCTTC. Translated: CASSRTSGEVGNEQFF.

This clone came up once. This chain joins TRBV6-4 and TRBJ2-3; 9 positions agree with TRBD2. CDR3 length equals 14 residues. V lost 4 bases to trimming and J lost 4 bases; unmatched junction nucleotides: 3. The germline CDR1 and CDR2 sequences are MRHNA and SNTAGT. The CDR3 DNA reads as TGTGCCAGCAGTGTGGCGGGAGGGCCAGATACGCAGTATTTT. This sequence encodes CASSVAGGPDTQYF.

This chain uses TRBV6-5 with TRBJ1-1; maybe TRBD1 (5 bases). The V gene's germline CDR1 is MNHEY and CDR2 SVGAGI. Trimming shortened V by 5 bases and J by 3 bases, and 13 bases separated the two germline ends. The CDR3 has 14 amino acids. The DNA for the CDR3 is TGTGCCAGCAGTCCCCAGGGTAGGGACACTGAAGCTTTCTTT. Translating it yields CASSPQGRDTEAFF.